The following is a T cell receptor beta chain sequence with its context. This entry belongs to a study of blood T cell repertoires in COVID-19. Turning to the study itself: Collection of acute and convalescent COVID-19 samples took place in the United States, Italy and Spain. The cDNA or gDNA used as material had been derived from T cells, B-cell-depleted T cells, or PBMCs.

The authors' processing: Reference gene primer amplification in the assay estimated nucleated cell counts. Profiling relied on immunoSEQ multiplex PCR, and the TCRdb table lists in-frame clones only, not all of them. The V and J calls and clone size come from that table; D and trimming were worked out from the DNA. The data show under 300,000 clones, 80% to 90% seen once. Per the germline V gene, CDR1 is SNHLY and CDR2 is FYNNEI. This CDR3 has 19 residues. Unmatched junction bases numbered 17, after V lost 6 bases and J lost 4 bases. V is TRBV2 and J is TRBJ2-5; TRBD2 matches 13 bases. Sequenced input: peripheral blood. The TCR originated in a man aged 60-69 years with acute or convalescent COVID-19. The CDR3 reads CASRDFSGLAGFEAETQYF. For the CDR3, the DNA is TGTGCCAGCAGGGATTTTTCGGGACTAGCGGGATTTGAGGCAGAGACCCAGTACTTC. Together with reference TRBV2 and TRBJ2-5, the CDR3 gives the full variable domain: EPEVTQTPSHQVTQMGQEVILRCVPISNHLYFYWYRQILGQKVEFLVSFYNNEISEKSEIFDDQFSVERPDGSNFTLKIRSTKLEDSAMYFCASRDFSGLAGFEAETQYFGPGTRLLVL.